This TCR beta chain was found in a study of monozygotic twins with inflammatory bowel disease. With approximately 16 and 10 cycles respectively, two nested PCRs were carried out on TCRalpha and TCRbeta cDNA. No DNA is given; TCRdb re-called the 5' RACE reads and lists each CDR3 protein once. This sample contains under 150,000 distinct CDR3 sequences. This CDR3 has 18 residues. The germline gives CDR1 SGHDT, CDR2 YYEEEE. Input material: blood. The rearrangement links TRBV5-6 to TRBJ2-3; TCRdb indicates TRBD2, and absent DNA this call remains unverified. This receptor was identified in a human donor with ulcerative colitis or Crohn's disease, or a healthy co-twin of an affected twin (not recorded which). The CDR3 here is CASSPAPTSGYWTDTQYF.